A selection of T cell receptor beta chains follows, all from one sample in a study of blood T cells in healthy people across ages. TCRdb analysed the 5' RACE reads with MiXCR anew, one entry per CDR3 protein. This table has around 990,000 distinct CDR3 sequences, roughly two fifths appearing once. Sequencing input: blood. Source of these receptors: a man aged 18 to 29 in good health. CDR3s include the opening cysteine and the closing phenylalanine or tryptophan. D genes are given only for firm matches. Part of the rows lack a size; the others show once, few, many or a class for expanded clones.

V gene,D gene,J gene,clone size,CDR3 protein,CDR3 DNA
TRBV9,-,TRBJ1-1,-,CASSVGNRGTEAFF,TGTGCCAGCAGCGTAGGGAATCGGGGTACTGAAGCTTTCTTT
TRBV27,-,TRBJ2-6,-,CASSFSGSSGANVLTF,TGTGCCAGCAGTTTTTCAGGGTCCTCTGGGGCCAACGTCCTGACTTTC
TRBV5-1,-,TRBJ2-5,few,CASSGGRPRETQYF,TGCGCCAGCAGCGGCGGACGACCACGGGAGACCCAGTACTTC
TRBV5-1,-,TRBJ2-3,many,CASGGPGAGTDTQYF,TGCGCCAGCGGGGGGCCCGGAGCTGGTACAGATACGCAGTATTTT
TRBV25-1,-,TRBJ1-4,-,CASGETKGNLNEKLFF,TGTGCCAGCGGTGAAACGAAGGGGAACCTCAATGAAAAACTGTTTTTT
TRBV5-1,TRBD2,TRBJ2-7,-,CASSLEIGGALNEQYF,TGCGCCAGCAGCTTGGAAATCGGGGGGGCCCTCAACGAGCAGTACTTC
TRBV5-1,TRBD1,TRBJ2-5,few,CASRFLPGQGRETQYF,TGCGCCAGCAGATTCCTACCGGGACAGGGAAGGGAGACCCAGTACTTC
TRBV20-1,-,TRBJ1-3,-,CSASDGSPGNTIYF,TGCAGTGCTAGTGACGGGTCCCCTGGAAACACCATATATTTT
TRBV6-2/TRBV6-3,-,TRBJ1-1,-,CASSAGSEAFF,TGTGCCAGCAGCGCAGGGAGTGAAGCTTTCTTT
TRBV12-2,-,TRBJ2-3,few,CASRSGRENADTQYF,TGTGCAAGTCGCTCCGGACGGGAGAATGCAGATACGCAGTATTTT
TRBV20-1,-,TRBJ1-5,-,CSASPLRQYSNQPQHF,TGCAGTGCTAGTCCCTTAAGGCAGTATAGCAATCAGCCCCAGCATTTT
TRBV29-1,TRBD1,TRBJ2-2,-,CSVEGTGHTGELFF,TGCAGCGTCGAAGGGACAGGACACACCGGGGAGCTGTTTTTT
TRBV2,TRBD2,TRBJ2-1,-,CASSATGTSVANEQFF,TGTGCCAGCAGTGCAACCGGGACTAGCGTGGCCAATGAGCAGTTCTTC
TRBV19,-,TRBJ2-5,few,CASTSGRLQETQYF,TGTGCCAGTACCTCCGGACGGTTACAAGAGACCCAGTACTTC
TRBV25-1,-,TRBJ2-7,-,CASSAGLLNEQYF,TGTGCCAGCAGTGCGGGACTCCTAAATGAGCAGTACTTC
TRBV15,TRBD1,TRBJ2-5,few,CATLPADRAKETQYF,TGTGCCACCCTTCCCGCGGACAGGGCGAAAGAGACCCAGTACTTC
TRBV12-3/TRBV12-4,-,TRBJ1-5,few,CASSLLRVGQPQHF,TGTGCCAGCAGTTTACTGAGGGTAGGCCAGCCCCAGCATTTT
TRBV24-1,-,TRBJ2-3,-,CATSFPGSTDTQYF,TGTGCCACCAGTTTCCCCGGCAGCACAGATACGCAGTATTTT
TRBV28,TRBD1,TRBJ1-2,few,CASSPHSGGIKDYGYTF,TGTGCCAGCAGTCCTCATTCAGGGGGCATTAAGGATTATGGCTACACCTTC
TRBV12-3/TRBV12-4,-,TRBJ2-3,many,CASSLKQGYTDTQYF,TGTGCCAGCAGTTTGAAACAGGGATACACAGATACGCAGTATTTT
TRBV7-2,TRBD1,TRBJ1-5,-,CASRLMTGYSNQPQHF,TGTGCCAGCAGACTGATGACAGGGTATAGCAATCAGCCCCAGCATTTT
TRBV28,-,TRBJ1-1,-,CASRIEGGNTEAFF,TGTGCCAGCAGGATCGAGGGGGGGAACACTGAAGCTTTCTTT
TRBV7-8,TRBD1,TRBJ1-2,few,CASSLPGTVGYTF,TGTGCCAGCAGCTTACCCGGGACAGTTGGCTACACCTTC
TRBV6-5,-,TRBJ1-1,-,CASSYYPPGAEAFF,TGTGCCAGCAGTTACTATCCCCCGGGTGCTGAAGCTTTCTTT
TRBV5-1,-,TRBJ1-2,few,CASGLTPGPMSNYGYTF,TGCGCCAGCGGCCTAACCCCGGGACCGATGTCGAACTATGGCTACACCTTC
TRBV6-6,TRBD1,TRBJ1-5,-,CASSYGDRYQPQHF,TGTGCCAGCAGTTACGGGGACAGGTATCAGCCCCAGCATTTT
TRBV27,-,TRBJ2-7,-,CASSVSPDYEQYF,TGTGCCAGCAGTGTTTCCCCTGACTACGAGCAGTACTTC
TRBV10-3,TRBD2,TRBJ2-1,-,CAISDPTAGGRGEQFF,TGTGCCATCAGTGACCCGACGGCGGGGGGACGGGGTGAGCAGTTCTTC
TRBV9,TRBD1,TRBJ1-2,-,CASSVPGQGAGYTF,TGTGCCAGCAGCGTACCGGGACAGGGGGCCGGCTACACCTTC
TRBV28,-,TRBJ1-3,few,CASSLAGGGPGNTIYF,TGTGCCAGCAGTTTAGCCGGGGGGGGACCTGGAAACACCATATATTTT
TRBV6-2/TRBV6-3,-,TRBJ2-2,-,CASTAGGPLSGELFF,TGTGCCAGCACAGCCGGGGGGCCATTAAGCGGGGAGCTGTTTTTT
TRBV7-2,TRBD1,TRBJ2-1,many,CASSFRQGNYNEQFF,TGTGCCAGCAGCTTTAGACAGGGGAACTACAATGAGCAGTTCTTC
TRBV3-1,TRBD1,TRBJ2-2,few,CASSPPDRVKTGELFF,TGTGCCAGCAGCCCCCCCGACAGGGTTAAAACCGGGGAGCTGTTTTTT
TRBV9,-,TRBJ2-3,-,CASSAVEPRDTQYF,TGTGCCAGCAGCGCCGTGGAGCCTAGAGATACGCAGTATTTT
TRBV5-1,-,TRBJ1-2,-,CASSLLPDSSFNYGYTF,TGCGCCAGCAGCCTGCTTCCCGACAGTTCCTTTAACTATGGCTACACCTTC
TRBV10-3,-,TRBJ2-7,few,CAISDPSRRPSYEQYF,TGTGCCATCAGTGACCCATCCCGGAGGCCCTCCTACGAGCAGTACTTC
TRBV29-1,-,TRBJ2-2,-,CGVTSSNTGELFF,TGCGGCGTTACTAGCTCGAACACCGGGGAGCTGTTTTTT
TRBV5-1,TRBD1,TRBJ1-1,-,CASSSPGQGQAFF,TGCGCCAGCAGCTCGCCGGGACAGGGACAAGCTTTCTTT
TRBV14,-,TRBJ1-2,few,CASSPRGLSFYGYTF,TGTGCCAGCAGCCCCAGGGGACTCAGCTTCTATGGCTACACCTTC
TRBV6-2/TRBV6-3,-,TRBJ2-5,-,CASSYSLPRETQYF,TGTGCCAGCAGTTACTCCCTCCCTCGCGAGACCCAGTACTTC
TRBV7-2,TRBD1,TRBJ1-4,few,CASSSSGTVAEKLFF,TGTGCCAGCAGCTCCTCCGGGACAGTTGCTGAAAAACTGTTTTTT
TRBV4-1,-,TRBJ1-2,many,CASSLLTTARYTF,TGCGCCAGCAGCCTACTGACTACTGCTCGCTACACCTTC
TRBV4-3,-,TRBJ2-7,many,CASSQDWGNEQYF,TGCGCCAGCAGCCAAGATTGGGGGAACGAGCAGTACTTC
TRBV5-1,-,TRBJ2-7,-,CASSLDRYTYEQYF,TGCGCCAGCAGCTTGGACAGATATACCTACGAGCAGTACTTC
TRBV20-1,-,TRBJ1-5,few,CSAKQAGSLSNQPQHF,TGCAGTGCTAAGCAAGCCGGGTCGTTGAGCAATCAGCCCCAGCATTTT
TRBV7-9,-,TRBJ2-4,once,CASSFQASRAKNIQYF,TGTGCCAGCAGCTTTCAAGCGTCCAGGGCCAAAAACATTCAGTACTTC
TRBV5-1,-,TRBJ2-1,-,CASSLDSRLRVIYEQFF,TGCGCCAGCAGCTTGGACTCCCGGCTGAGGGTTATATATGAGCAGTTCTTC
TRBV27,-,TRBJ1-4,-,CASSPIDSVGEKLFF,TGTGCCAGCAGTCCGATTGACAGCGTGGGTGAAAAACTGTTTTTT
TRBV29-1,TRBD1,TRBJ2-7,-,CSVETGDLQQYF,TGCAGCGTTGAGACAGGGGATCTCCAGCAGTACTTC
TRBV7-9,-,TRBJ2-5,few,CASSLQGTIAETQYF,TGTGCCAGCAGCTTACAGGGTACAATTGCGGAGACCCAGTACTTC
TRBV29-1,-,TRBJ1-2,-,CSAAQEEGYGYTF,TGCAGCGCGGCGCAGGAAGAAGGATATGGCTACACCTTC
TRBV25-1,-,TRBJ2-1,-,CASSGWVANEQFF,TGTGCCAGCAGTGGGTGGGTTGCCAATGAGCAGTTCTTC
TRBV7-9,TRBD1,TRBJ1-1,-,CASSTRTGKITEAFF,TGTGCCAGCAGCACGAGGACAGGGAAGATCACTGAAGCTTTCTTT
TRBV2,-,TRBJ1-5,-,CASREGKAGSNQPQHF,TGTGCCAGCAGGGAGGGGAAGGCGGGGAGCAATCAGCCCCAGCATTTT